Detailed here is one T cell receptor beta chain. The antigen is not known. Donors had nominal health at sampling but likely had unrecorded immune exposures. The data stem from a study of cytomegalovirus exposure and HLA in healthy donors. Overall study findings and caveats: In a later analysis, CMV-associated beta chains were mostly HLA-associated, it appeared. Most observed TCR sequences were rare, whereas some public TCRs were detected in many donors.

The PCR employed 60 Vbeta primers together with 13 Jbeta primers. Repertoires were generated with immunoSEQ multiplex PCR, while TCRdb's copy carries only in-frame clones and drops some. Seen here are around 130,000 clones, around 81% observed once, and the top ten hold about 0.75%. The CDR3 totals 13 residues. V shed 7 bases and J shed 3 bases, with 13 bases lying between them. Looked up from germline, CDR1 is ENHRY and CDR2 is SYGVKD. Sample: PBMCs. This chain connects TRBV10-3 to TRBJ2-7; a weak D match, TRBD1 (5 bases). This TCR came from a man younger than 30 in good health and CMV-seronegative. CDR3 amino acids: CAITNPGRYEQYF. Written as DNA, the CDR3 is TGTGCCATCACCAATCCAGGGCGCTACGAGCAGTACTTC.